Listed below are T cell receptor beta chains from one sample, sequenced in a study of T cell responses to AZD1222 COVID-19 vaccine. Clones were read by immunoSEQ multiplex PCR, and TCRdb kept only the in-frame ones, dropping some. The sample holds about 170,000 clones, around 90% seen once. The sequences come from peripheral blood, collected 28 days after the second AZD1222 dose. The origin of the receptors is an adult who received the AZD1222 COVID-19 vaccine. CDR3s include the opening cysteine and the closing phenylalanine or tryptophan. The D gene is left open where the match is weak. The size of a clone is reported for some rows only, either as once, few or many, or as a class for expanded clones.

>TRBJ1-4|TRBV30|.|.
CAWNGAKIGEKLFF
TGTGCCTGGAATGGGGCTAAGATCGGGGAAAAACTGTTTTTT
>TRBJ1-5|TRBV15|.|.
CATSGRSNQPQHF
TGTGCCACCAGCGGTCGTTCCAATCAGCCCCAGCATTTT
>TRBJ1-2|TRBV6-1|.|.
CASSDRQAPRYGYTF
TGTGCCAGCAGTGACAGACAGGCCCCCCGGTATGGCTACACCTTC
>TRBJ2-7|TRBV15|.|TRBD2
CATSRDNRGGAGGTYEQYF
TGTGCCACCAGCAGAGATAATCGCGGGGGGGCAGGGGGTACCTACGAGCAGTACTTC
>TRBJ2-7|TRBV3-1/TRBV3-2|.|.
CASSQVPGTYEQYF
TGTGCCAGCAGCCAAGTCCCAGGGACCTACGAGCAGTACTTC
>TRBJ2-4|TRBV24-1|.|TRBD1
CATSDELTGGARGYIQYF
TGTGCCACCAGTGATGAACTGACAGGGGGCGCGCGGGGTTACATTCAGTACTTC
>TRBJ2-7|TRBV7-9|.|.
CASSTGYEQYF
TGTGCCAGCAGTACAGGCTACGAGCAGTACTTC
>TRBJ1-4|TRBV5-1|few|.
CASSLGQPSTNEKLFF
TGCGCCAGCAGCCTTGGACAGCCCTCAACTAATGAAAAACTGTTTTTT
>TRBJ1-1|TRBV11-2|.|.
CASSLSGRTEAFF
TGTGCCAGCAGCTTGAGCGGGAGAACTGAAGCTTTCTTT
>TRBJ2-7|TRBV4-2|.|.
CASSQDQGRDYEQYF
TGTGCCAGCAGCCAAGACCAGGGGCGGGACTACGAGCAGTACTTC
>TRBJ1-6|TRBV10-3|few|.
CAISYSKDNSPLHF
TGTGCCATCAGCTACAGCAAAGATAATTCACCCCTCCACTTT
>TRBJ1-5|TRBV15|.|.
CATSRGFGTGTHSNQPQHF
TGTGCCACCAGCAGAGGATTTGGGACGGGGACTCATAGCAATCAGCCCCAGCATTTT
>TRBJ2-2|TRBV3-1/TRBV3-2|.|TRBD1
CASSQVLQGHRGTGELFF
TGTGCCAGCAGCCAAGTCCTACAGGGGCACAGGGGCACCGGGGAGCTGTTTTTT
>TRBJ1-2|TRBV9|.|.
CASSPVAGNYGYTF
TGTGCCAGCAGCCCAGTAGCGGGAAACTATGGCTACACCTTC
>TRBJ2-3|TRBV29-1|.|TRBD2
CSVAGVVTDTQYF
TGCAGCGTAGCGGGGGTAGTAACAGATACGCAGTATTTT
>TRBJ1-2|TRBV7-9|.|TRBD1
CASSQVPGQGSDGYTF
TGTGCCAGCAGCCAAGTGCCGGGACAGGGATCGGATGGCTACACCTTC
>TRBJ2-1|TRBV28|.|.
CASSLSGPSPHEQFF
TGTGCCAGCAGTTTATCGGGTCCCTCGCCCCATGAGCAGTTCTTC
>TRBJ1-2|TRBV6-5|.|.
CASKDRVEGYTF
TGTGCCAGCAAGGACAGAGTAGAGGGCTACACCTTC
>TRBJ1-1|TRBV3-1/TRBV3-2|.|.
CASSPGPTEAFF
TGTGCCAGCAGCCCAGGGCCCACTGAAGCTTTCTTT
>TRBJ2-3|TRBV5-1|.|TRBD2
CASSPSLAADTQYF
TGCGCCAGCAGCCCCTCGCTAGCGGCAGATACGCAGTATTTT
>TRBJ2-7|TRBV25-1|.|.
CASSESNSVGEQYF
TGTGCCAGCAGTGAATCCAACTCCGTCGGCGAGCAGTACTTC
>TRBJ2-7|TRBV7-9|.|.
CASSPPAPGSYEQYF
TGTGCCAGCAGCCCCCCCGCGCCAGGGAGCTACGAGCAGTACTTC
>TRBJ1-5|TRBV19|.|TRBD1
CASSIVDRDNQPQHF
TGTGCCAGTAGTATAGTCGACAGGGACAATCAGCCCCAGCATTTT
>TRBJ1-4|TRBV21-1|.|.
CASIVLQPCTNEKLFF
TGTGCCAGTATCGTCCTTCAGCCGTGTACTAATGAAAAACTGTTTTTT
>TRBJ2-7|TRBV5-4|.|TRBD2
CASSSAGLDYEQYF
TGTGCCAGCAGCTCGGCCGGACTAGATTACGAGCAGTACTTC
>TRBJ1-6|TRBV4-2|.|.
CASSQARGNSPLHF
TGTGCCAGCAGCCAGGCCCGGGGTAATTCACCCCTCCACTTT
>TRBJ1-2|TRBV5-1|.|TRBD1
CASRTGNYGYTF
TGCGCCAGCAGGACAGGGAACTATGGCTACACCTTC
>TRBJ2-1|TRBV5-4|.|.
CASSWKLQGLNEQFF
TGTGCCAGCAGCTGGAAACTTCAAGGGTTAAATGAGCAGTTCTTC
>TRBJ2-7|TRBV9|.|TRBD2
CASSVTSGAYEQYF
TGTGCCAGCAGCGTAACTAGCGGGGCCTACGAGCAGTACTTC
>TRBJ2-6|TRBV28|few|.
CASSYFDKGLGVGSGANVLTF
TGTGCCAGCAGTTATTTTGATAAGGGCCTAGGGGTCGGATCTGGGGCCAACGTCCTGACTTTC
>TRBJ2-1|TRBV28|once|.
CASSLWPSSYNEQFF
TGTGCCAGCAGTTTATGGCCAAGCTCCTACAATGAGCAGTTCTTC
>TRBJ1-5|TRBV19|.|.
CASTLEGLYGQPQHF
TGTGCCAGTACCCTTGAAGGGCTTTACGGTCAGCCCCAGCATTTT
>TRBJ2-5|TRBV11-3|once|TRBD1
CASSPGGAETQYF
TGTGCCAGCAGCCCAGGGGGCGCAGAGACCCAGTACTTC
>TRBJ2-7|TRBV21-1|.|.
CASSKAIGTDLEAYEQYF
TGTGCCAGCAGCAAGGCAATCGGCACCGACCTGGAGGCCTACGAGCAGTACTTC
>TRBJ1-4|TRBV19|.|.
CASRTPGISEKLFF
TGTGCCAGTAGGACCCCAGGGATCAGCGAAAAACTGTTTTTT
>TRBJ2-1|TRBV5-1|.|TRBD2
CASSHRGTRLAGAYNEQFF
TGCGCCAGCAGCCACCGGGGAACGCGGCTAGCGGGGGCCTACAATGAGCAGTTCTTC
>TRBJ1-4|TRBV5-4|.|.
CASREPSGEKLFF
TGTGCCAGCAGAGAGCCGTCCGGTGAAAAACTGTTTTTT
>TRBJ1-1|TRBV7-9|once|.
CASSLQGSYTEAFF
TGTGCCAGCAGCTTACAGGGGTCGTACACTGAAGCTTTCTTT
>TRBJ1-2|TRBV5-6|.|TRBD1
CASSGTEGTALYRYGYTF
TGTGCCAGCAGCGGGACTGAAGGGACAGCCCTTTACCGCTATGGCTACACCTTC
>TRBJ1-2|TRBV18|.|.
CASSADRTNYGYTF
TGTGCCAGCTCTGCGGACAGAACAAACTATGGCTACACCTTC
>TRBJ2-1|TRBV5-1|.|.
CASRYKNNEQFF
TGCGCCAGTAGATACAAGAACAATGAGCAGTTCTTC
>TRBJ1-2|TRBV7-9|.|.
CASSLEGQGDGYTF
TGTGCCAGCAGCTTAGAAGGGCAGGGAGATGGCTACACCTTC